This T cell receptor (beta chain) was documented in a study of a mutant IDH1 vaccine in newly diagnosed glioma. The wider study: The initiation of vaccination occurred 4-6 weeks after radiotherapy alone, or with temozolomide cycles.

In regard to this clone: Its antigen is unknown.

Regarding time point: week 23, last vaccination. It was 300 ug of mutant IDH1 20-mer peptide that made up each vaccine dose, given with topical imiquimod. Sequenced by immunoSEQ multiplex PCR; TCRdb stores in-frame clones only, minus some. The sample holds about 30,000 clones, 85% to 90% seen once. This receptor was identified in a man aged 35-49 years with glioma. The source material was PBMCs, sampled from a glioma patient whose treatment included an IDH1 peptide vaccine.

CDR3 DNA: TGTGCCAGCAGCCTTGGGGGTTCTTTCACTGGGGCCAACGTCCTGACTTTC. Translating gives CASSLGGSFTGANVLTF. The V call is TRBV4-2, the J call TRBJ2-6; D tentatively fits TRBD1 or TRBD2 (5 bases each). Between the trimmed V and J ends, which lost 4 bases and 2 bases, there was a span of 15 bases. CDR1 and CDR2 (germline): LGHNA, YNFKEQ. This CDR3 contains 17 residues.